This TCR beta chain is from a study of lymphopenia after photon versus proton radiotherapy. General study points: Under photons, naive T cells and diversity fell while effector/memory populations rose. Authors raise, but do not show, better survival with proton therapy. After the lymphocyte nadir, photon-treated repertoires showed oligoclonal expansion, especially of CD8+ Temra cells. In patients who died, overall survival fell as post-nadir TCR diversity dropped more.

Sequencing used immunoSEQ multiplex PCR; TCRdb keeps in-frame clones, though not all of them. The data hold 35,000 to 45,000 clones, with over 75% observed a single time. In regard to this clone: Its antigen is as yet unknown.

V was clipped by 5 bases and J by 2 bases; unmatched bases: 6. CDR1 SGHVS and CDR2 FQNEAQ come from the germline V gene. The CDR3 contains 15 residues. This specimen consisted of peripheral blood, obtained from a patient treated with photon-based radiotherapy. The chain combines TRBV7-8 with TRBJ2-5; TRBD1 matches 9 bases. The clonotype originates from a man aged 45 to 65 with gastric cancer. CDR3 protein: CASSRPGQGQETQYF. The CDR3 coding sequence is TGTGCCAGCAGCCGCCCGGGACAGGGTCAAGAGACCCAGTACTTC. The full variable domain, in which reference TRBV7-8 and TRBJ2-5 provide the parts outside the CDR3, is GAGVSQSPRYKVAKRGQDVALRCDPISGHVSLFWYQQALGQGPEFLTYFQNEAQLDKSGLPSDRFFAERPEGSVSTLKIQRTQQEDSAVYLCASSRPGQGQETQYFGPGTRLLVL.